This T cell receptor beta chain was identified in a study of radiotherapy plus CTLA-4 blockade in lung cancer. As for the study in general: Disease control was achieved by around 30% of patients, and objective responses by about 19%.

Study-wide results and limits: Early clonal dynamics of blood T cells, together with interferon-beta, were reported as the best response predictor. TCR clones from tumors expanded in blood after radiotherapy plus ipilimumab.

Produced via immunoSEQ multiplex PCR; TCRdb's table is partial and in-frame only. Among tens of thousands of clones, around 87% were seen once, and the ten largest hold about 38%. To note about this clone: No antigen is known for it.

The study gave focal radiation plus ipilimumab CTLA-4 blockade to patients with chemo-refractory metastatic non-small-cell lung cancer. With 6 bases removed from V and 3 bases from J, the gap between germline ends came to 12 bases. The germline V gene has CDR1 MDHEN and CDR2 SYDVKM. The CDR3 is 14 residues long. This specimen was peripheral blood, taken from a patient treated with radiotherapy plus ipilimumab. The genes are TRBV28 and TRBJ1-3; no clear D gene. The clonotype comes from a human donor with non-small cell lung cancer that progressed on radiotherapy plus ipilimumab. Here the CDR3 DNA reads TGTGCCAGCAGCCAGAATGGCATTGGAAACACCATATATTTT. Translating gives CASSQNGIGNTIYF.